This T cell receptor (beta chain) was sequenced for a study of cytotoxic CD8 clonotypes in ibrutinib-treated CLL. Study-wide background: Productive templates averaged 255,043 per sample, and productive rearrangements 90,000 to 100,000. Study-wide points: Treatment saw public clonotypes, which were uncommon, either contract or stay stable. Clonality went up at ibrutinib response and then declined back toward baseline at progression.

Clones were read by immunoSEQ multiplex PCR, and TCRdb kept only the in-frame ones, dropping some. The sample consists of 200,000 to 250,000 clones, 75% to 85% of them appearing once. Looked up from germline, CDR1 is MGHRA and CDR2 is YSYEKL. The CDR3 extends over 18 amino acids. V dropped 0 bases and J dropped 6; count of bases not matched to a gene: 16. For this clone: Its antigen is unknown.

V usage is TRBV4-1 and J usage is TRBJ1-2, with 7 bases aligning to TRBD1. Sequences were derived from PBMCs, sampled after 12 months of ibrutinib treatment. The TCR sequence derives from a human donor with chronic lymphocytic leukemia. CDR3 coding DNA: TGCGCCAGCAGCCAAGAGCCCCAGGGGGTCTTGTCCGGAGATGGCTACACCTTC. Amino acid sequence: CASSQEPQGVLSGDGYTF.